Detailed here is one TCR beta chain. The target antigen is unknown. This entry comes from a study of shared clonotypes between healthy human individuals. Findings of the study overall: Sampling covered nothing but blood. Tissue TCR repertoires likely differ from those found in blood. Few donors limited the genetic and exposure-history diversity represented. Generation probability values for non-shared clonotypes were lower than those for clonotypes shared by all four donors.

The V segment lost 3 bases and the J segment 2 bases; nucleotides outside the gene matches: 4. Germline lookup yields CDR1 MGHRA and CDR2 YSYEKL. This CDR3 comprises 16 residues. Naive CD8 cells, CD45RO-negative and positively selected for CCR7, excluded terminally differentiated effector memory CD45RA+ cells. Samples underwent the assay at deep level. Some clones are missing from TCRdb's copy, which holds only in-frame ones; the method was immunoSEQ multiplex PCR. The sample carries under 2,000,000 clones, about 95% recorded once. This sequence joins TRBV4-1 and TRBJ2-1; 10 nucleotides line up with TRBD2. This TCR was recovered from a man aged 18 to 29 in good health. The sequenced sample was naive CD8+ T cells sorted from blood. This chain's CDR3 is CASSQLAGETYNEQFF. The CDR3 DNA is TGCGCCAGCAGCCAGCTAGCGGGGGAGACCTACAATGAGCAGTTCTTC.